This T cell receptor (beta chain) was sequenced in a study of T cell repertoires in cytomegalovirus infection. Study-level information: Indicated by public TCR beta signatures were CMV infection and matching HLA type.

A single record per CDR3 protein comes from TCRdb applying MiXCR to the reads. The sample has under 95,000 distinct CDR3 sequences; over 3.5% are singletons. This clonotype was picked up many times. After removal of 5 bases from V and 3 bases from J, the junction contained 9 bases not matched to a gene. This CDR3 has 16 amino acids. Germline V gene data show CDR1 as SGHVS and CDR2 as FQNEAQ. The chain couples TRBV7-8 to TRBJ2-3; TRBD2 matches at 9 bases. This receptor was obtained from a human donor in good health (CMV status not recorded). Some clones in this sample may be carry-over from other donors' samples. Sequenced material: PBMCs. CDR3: CASSPLAGGRTDTQYF. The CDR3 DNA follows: TGTGCCAGCAGCCCTCTCGCGGGGGGGCGTACAGATACGCAGTATTTT.